The 10 T cell receptor beta chains listed next were all sequenced from one sample in a study of blood T cell repertoires in COVID-19. Assay: immunoSEQ multiplex PCR; the TCRdb copy retains only in-frame clones and omits some. The data hold hundreds of thousands of clones, with roughly 80% observed a single time. Sequenced sample: peripheral blood. The receptors shown here come from a woman aged 80 or over with active or convalescent COVID-19.

This sequence joins TRBV25-1 and TRBJ1-6; 10 bases align to TRBD1. Trimming took 4 bases from V and 9 from J; bases not matched to a gene: 9. Germline V gives CDR1 MGHDK, CDR2 SYGVNS. This CDR3 is 16 amino acids long. The CDR3 coding sequence is TGTGCCAGCAGTGCCCCGGGACAGGGGAGGAGTTCACCCCTCCACTTT. Residues: CASSAPGQGRSSPLHF.

The genes are TRBV9 and TRBJ2-3, with TRBD2 as a possible D gene (7 bases). CDR1 and CDR2 (germline): SGDLS, YYNGEE. Trimming took 7 bases from V and 1 from J, leaving 16 bases between them. The CDR3 extends over 15 amino acids. The CDR3 protein is CASAGAGVGTDTQYF. DNA of the CDR3: TGTGCCAGCGCGGGGGCGGGAGTCGGCACAGATACGCAGTATTTT.

The CDR3 DNA reads TGCGCCAGCAGCTTGGCGGGGTTGGGTGGGCAAGAGACCCAGTACTTC. Translating it yields CASSLAGLGGQETQYF. The chain joins TRBV5-1 to TRBJ2-5, with a tentative D call TRBD2 (5 bases). Trimming pared 0 bases from V and 2 bases from J, leaving 14 bases between. Germline V gene lookup returns CDR1 SGHRS and CDR2 YFSETQ. The CDR3 covers 16 residues.

The CDR3 is CASSFGQNYGYTF. As DNA, the CDR3 is TGTGCCAGCAGCTTTGGGCAGAACTATGGCTACACCTTC. This chain joins TRBV7-9 and TRBJ1-2, with D unresolved. Trimming took 3 bases from V and 2 from J, leaving 7 bases between them. In germline, CDR1 is SEHNR, CDR2 FQNEAQ (reference sequence). CDR3 size: 13 residues.

The chain couples TRBV7-9 to TRBJ2-6; maybe TRBD2 (6 bases). Germline lookup yields CDR1 SEHNR and CDR2 FQNEAQ (reference sequence). The CDR3 contains 20 residues. V was shortened by 7 bases and J by 0 bases, with 25 bases between the two germline ends. CDR3 residues: CASTQTEGPLGLSGANVLTF. Written as DNA, the CDR3 is TGTGCCAGCACCCAAACGGAGGGACCGCTGGGCCTCTCTGGGGCCAACGTCCTGACTTTC.

The table lists this clone with a few counts. The CDR3 loop is CASSLGTASYEQYF. The CDR3 DNA is TGTGCCAGCAGCTTAGGGACAGCCTCCTACGAGCAGTACTTC. This chain uses TRBV7-6 with TRBJ2-7; perhaps TRBD1 as D (6 bases). This CDR3 region has 14 residues. CDR1 and CDR2 (germline): SGHVS, FNYEAQ. V was pared by 1 base and J by 0 bases, with 7 bases between.

The chain uses TRBV14 and TRBJ2-1; 14 bases map to TRBD2. Unmatched junction bases numbered 7, after V lost 7 bases and J lost 8 bases. CDR1 is SGHDN, CDR2 FVKESK, per germline. This CDR3 has 15 residues. CDR3 region: CASTARTSGRHEQFF. The CDR3 bases are TGTGCCAGCACCGCTAGGACTAGCGGGAGGCATGAGCAGTTCTTC.

The chain couples TRBV28 to TRBJ1-4, with TRBD1 as a possible D gene (6 bases). The CDR3 has 15 residues. Germline loops: CDR1 MDHEN, CDR2 SYDVKM. The V and J ends lost 7 bases and 2 bases respectively, with 14 bases between them. CDR3 amino acids: CASNGRGFTNEKLFF. The CDR3 DNA reads TGTGCCAGCAACGGCAGGGGTTTTACTAATGAAAAACTGTTTTTT. Full variable domain (remainder filled in from reference TRBV28 and TRBJ1-4): DVKVTQSSRYLVKRTGEKVFLECVQDMDHENMFWYRQDPGLGLRLIYFSYDVKMKEKGDIPEGYSVSREKKERFSLILESASTNQTSMYLCASNGRGFTNEKLFFGSGTQLSVL.

The V gene is TRBV7-9, the J gene TRBJ2-1; 9 nucleotides line up with TRBD2. CDR1 SEHNR and CDR2 FQNEAQ come from the germline V gene (reference sequence). With V trimmed by 1 base and J by 8 bases, 6 bases remained unmatched. This CDR3 has 15 amino acids. The CDR3 is CASSLVPAGGHEQFF. DNA of the CDR3: TGTGCCAGCAGCTTAGTTCCAGCGGGAGGCCATGAGCAGTTCTTC.

The rearrangement links TRBV28 to TRBJ2-7; D might be TRBD1 (5 bases). Between the trimmed V and J ends, which lost 7 bases and 2 bases, there was a span of 12 bases. Germline V lookup: CDR1 MDHEN, CDR2 SYDVKM. The CDR3 is 13 residues long. In DNA form, the CDR3 reads TGTGCCAGCACCGTGACAGTACCCTACGAGCAGTACTTC. Residues: CASTVTVPYEQYF.